This TCR beta chain was documented in a study of CD8+CD57+ T cells in acquired aplastic anemia. Study as a whole: The mean DNA yield obtained from sorted CD4+ and CD8+ cells came to around 3 ug. Average CD4+ read depth in healthy donors was around 10 million reads.

Ten or more counts support this clonotype. What it recognizes is unknown. TCR beta VDJ and CDR3 profiles were obtained from a genomic DNA template. TCRdb fed the reads into MiXCR, producing one record per CDR3 protein. The sample carries about 180,000 distinct CDR3 sequences, approximately 46% recorded once. Findings of the study overall: Overlapping CD8+ CDR3 repertoires of patients and controls contained roughly 27 shared sequences. Patients and healthy controls showed no significant CD8+ Simpson's diversity difference.

Germline-derived CDR1 and CDR2 are SEHNR and FQNEAQ (reference sequence). The CDR3 is 15 amino acids. V was clipped by 1 base and J by 2 bases, with 12 bases between them. This TCR was sampled from a human donor in good health. Sequencing was done on a sample of sorted CD4+, CD8+, or CD8+CD57+ T cells (not recorded which) from PBMCs. This chain connects TRBV7-9 to TRBJ2-7, with a tentative D call TRBD1 (5 bases). The CDR3 region has the DNA TGTGCCAGCAGCTTAGGGAGTGGGGCTGCCTACGAGCAGTACTTC. This encodes CASSLGSGAAYEQYF.